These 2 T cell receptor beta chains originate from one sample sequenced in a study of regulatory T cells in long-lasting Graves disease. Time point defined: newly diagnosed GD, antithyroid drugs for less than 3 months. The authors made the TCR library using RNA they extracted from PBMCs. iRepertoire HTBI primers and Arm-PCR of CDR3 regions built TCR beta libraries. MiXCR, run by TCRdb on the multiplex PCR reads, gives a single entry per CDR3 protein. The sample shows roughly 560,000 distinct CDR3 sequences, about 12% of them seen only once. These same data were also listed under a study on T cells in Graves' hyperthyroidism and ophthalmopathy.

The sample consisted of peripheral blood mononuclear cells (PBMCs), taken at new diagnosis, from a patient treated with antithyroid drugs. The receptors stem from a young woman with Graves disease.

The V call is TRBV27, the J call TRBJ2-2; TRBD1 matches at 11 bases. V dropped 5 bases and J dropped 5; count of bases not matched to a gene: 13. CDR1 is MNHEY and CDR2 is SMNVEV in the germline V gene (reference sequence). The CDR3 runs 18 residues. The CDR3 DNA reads TGTGCCAGCAGTGGAGCGGTACGGACAGGGGGCAGGACCGGGGAGCTGTTTTTT. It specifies CASSGAVRTGGRTGELFF.

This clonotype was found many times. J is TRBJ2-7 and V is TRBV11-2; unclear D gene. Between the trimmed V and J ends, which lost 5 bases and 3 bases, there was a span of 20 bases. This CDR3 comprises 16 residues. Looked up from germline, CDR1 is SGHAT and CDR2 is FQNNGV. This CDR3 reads CASSPPFGRLIYEQYF. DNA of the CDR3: TGTGCCAGCAGCCCCCCGTTTGGTAGATTAATCTACGAGCAGTACTTC.